There are many counts of the clone carrying this TCR beta chain. Its matching antigen is unknown. This specimen comes from a study of T cell repertoires in cytomegalovirus infection. Study summary: CMV epitopes that were recently identified and HLA-C-restricted were used alongside well-studied HLA-B-restricted ones.

TCRdb re-derived calls from the reads in MiXCR, one entry per CDR3 protein. The sample holds about 830,000 distinct CDR3 sequences, approximately 29% seen once. This receptor was obtained from a human donor in good health (CMV status not recorded). Some clones in this sample may be carry-over from other donors' samples. The sequences come from cultured CD8+ T cells from PBMCs, collected from culture after CMV antigen stimulation.

CDR3 in amino acids: CASSLNLIRGRVGNTEAFF. Written as DNA, the CDR3 is TGTGCCAGCAGCTTAAATTTAATCAGGGGGCGCGTAGGGAACACTGAAGCTTTCTTT. The V and J genes are TRBV7-2 and TRBJ1-1, with TRBD1 matching 8 bases. V dropped 2 bases and J dropped 1; count of bases not matched to a gene: 15. The CDR3 consists of 19 residues. Germline V CDR1 and CDR2: SGHTA, FQGNSA.